One and the same sample provided the 2 T cell receptor beta chains below, sequenced in a study of blood T cell repertoires in COVID-19. Clones were read by immunoSEQ multiplex PCR, and TCRdb kept only the in-frame ones, dropping some. The profile shows 95,000 to 120,000 clones, roughly 80% of them singletons. The specimen was peripheral blood. The receptors stem from a man in his forties or fifties with acute or convalescent COVID-19.

V gene TRBV20-1 combines with J gene TRBJ1-1, with 10 bases fitting TRBD1. Germline V gene sequence: CDR1 DFQATT, CDR2 SNEGSKA (reference sequence). The CDR3 sequence is 14 residues long. J was trimmed by 3 bases and V by 3 bases; bases with no gene match: 4. CDR3 DNA sequence: TGCAGTGCTAGTGCCGGGACAGGGGACACTGAAGCTTTCTTT. Its translation is CSASAGTGDTEAFF.

The V call is TRBV19, the J call TRBJ2-3; TRBD1 matches at 8 bases. The CDR3 spans 15 residues. V lost 0 bases, J lost 1 base, and 0 bases stayed unmatched. Germline CDR1 and CDR2: LNHDA and SQIVND (reference sequence). CDR3: CASSIEGQGTDTQYF. The CDR3 DNA sequence: TGTGCCAGTAGTATAGAGGGACAGGGCACAGATACGCAGTATTTT.